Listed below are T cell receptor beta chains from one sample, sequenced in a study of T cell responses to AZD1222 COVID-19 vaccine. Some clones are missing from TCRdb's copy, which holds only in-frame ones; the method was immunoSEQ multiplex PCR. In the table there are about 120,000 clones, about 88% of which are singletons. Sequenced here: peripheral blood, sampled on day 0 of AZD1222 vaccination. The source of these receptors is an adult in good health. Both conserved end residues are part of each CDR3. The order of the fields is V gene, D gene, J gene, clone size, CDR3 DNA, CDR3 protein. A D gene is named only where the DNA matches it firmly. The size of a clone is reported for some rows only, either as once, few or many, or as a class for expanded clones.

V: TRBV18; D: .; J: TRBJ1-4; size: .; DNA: TGTGCCAGCTCACCAAACGGGGCAACAACTAATGAAAAACTGTTTTTT; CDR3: CASSPNGATTNEKLFF
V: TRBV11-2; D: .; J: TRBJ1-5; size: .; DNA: TGTGCCAGCAGCTTAGGGGGCAGGGGCTATAATCAGCCCCAGCATTTT; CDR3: CASSLGGRGYNQPQHF
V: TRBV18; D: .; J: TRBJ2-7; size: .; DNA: TGTGCCAGCTCACCCTCCGGTTCGGGCGCGGGGTGGATGGGTGAGCAGTACTTC; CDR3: CASSPSGSGAGWMGEQYF
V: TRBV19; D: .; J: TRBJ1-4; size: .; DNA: TGTGCCAGTAGTAACACTCCGAGTGAAAAACTGTTTTTT; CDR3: CASSNTPSEKLFF
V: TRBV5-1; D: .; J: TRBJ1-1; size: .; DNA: TGCGCCAGCAGCTTGGCCGGGACGGGGAACACTGAAGCTTTCTTT; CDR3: CASSLAGTGNTEAFF
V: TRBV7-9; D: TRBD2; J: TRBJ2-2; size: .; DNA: TGTGCCAGCAGTCCCGGACTAGCCAACACCGGGGAGCTGTTTTTT; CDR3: CASSPGLANTGELFF
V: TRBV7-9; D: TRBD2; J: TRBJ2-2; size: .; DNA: TGTGCCAGCAGCCCGCGGGAGTATACCGGGGAGCTGTTTTTT; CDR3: CASSPREYTGELFF
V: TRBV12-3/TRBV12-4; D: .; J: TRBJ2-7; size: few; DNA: TGTGCCAGCAGTCCAGGGAACTACGAGCAGTACTTC; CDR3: CASSPGNYEQYF
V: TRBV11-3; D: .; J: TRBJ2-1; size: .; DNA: TGTGCCAGCAGCTTAGGGAACACCAATGAGCAGTTCTTC; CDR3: CASSLGNTNEQFF
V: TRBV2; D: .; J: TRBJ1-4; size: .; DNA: TGTGCCAGCAGAAGGACAAACAATGAAAAACTGTTTTTT; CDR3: CASRRTNNEKLFF
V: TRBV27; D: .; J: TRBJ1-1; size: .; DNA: TGTGCCAGCACCCAACCCGGGGGCACTGAAGCTTTCTTT; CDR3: CASTQPGGTEAFF
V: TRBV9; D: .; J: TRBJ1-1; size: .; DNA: TGTGCCAGCAGCCCATTGGTGAAGAACACTGAAGCTTTCTTT; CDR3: CASSPLVKNTEAFF
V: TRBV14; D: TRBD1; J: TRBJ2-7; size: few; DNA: TGTGCCAGCAGCCAAAATCCGGGACAGGGCTACGAGCAGTACTTC; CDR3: CASSQNPGQGYEQYF
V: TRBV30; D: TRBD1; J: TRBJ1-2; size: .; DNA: TGTGCCTGGAGTGTACGTAACAGGGGGCGGAACTATGGCTACACCTTC; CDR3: CAWSVRNRGRNYGYTF
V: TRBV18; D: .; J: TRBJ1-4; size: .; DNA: TGTGCCAGCTCACAAGGACCGCCGACCGCAACTAATGAAAAACTGTTTTTT; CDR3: CASSQGPPTATNEKLFF
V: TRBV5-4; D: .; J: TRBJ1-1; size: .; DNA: TGTGCCAGCAGCTCACATCCAGGGAACACTGAAGCTTTCTTT; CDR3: CASSSHPGNTEAFF
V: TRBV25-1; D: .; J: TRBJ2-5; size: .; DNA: TGTGCCAGCAGTGAACTACGGAAAGGGACCCAGTACTTC; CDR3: CASSELRKGTQYF
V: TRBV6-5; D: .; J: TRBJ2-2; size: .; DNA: TGTGCCAGCACCGACAGCTACGCGAACACCGGGGAGCTGTTTTTT; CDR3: CASTDSYANTGELFF
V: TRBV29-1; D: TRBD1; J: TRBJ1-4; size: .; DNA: TGCAGCGCGGGACAGGGGAATGAAAAACTGTTTTTT; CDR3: CSAGQGNEKLFF
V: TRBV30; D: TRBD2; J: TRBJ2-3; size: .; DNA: TGTGCCTCTACAGCGGGGGGTACCACAGATACGCAGTATTTT; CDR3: CASTAGGTTDTQYF
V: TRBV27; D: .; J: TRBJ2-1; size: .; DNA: TGTGCCAGCAGTATAACCCCCGACGAAGACAATGAGCAGTTCTTC; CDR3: CASSITPDEDNEQFF
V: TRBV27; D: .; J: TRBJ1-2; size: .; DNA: TGTGCCAGCAGCATGACGGGTACTTCTAGTGTCTATGGCTACACCTTC; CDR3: CASSMTGTSSVYGYTF
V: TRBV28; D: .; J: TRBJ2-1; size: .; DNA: TGTGCCAGCACGATGGGCGGAGGTTCCTACAATGAGCAGTTCTTC; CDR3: CASTMGGGSYNEQFF
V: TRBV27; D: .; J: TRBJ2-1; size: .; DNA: TGTGCCAGCAGTTCCAGAGGGAATGAGCAGTTCTTC; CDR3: CASSSRGNEQFF
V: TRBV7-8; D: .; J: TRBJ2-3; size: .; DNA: TGTGCCAGCAGAAGGCAGCCAGCTCCTAGCACAGATACGCAGTATTTT; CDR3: CASRRQPAPSTDTQYF
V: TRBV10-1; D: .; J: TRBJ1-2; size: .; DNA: TGCGCCAGCAGTGAGCAGCTTGCAGGGGCGTACTATGGCTACACCTTC; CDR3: CASSEQLAGAYYGYTF
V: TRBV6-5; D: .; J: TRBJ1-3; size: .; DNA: TGTGCCAGCCGGGGCGGGGGTTCGGGAAACACCATATATTTT; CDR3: CASRGGGSGNTIYF
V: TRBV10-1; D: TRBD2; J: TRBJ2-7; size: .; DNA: TGCGCCAGCAGTGAGCCTAGCGGGAGTTTCCACGAGCAGTACTTC; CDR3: CASSEPSGSFHEQYF
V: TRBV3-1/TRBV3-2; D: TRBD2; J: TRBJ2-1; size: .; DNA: TGTGCCAGCAGCCAAGGTGGGAGGCTAGCGGGTCCCAATGAGCAGTTCTTC; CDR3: CASSQGGRLAGPNEQFF
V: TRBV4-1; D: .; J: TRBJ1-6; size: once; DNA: TGCGCCAGCAGCCAACCGGGGACGCCCTTTAATTCACCCCTCCACTTT; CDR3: CASSQPGTPFNSPLHF
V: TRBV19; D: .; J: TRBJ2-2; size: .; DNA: TGTGCCAGTAGTCTAGCAGGCACCGGGGAGCTGTTTTTT; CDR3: CASSLAGTGELFF
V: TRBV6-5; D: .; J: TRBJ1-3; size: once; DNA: TGTGCCAGTGGGACTCACCGCTCTGGAAACACCATATATTTT; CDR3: CASGTHRSGNTIYF
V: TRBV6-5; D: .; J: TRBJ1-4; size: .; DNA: TGTGCCAGCAGTTACCAGGCGGTTATGAGCGAAAAACTGTTTTTT; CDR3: CASSYQAVMSEKLFF
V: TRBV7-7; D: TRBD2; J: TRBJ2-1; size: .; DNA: TGTGCCAGCAGCTTAGGGGCTAGCGGGAGTTACAATGAGCAGTTCTTC; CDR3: CASSLGASGSYNEQFF
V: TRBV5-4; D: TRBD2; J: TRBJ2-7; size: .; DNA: TGTGCCAGCAGCCTAGGGACTAGCGGGGGCAACGAGCAGTACTTC; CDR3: CASSLGTSGGNEQYF
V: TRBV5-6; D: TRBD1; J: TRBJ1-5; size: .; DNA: TGTGCCAGCAGCTTGGCCACAGGGGTTGATCAGCCCCAGCATTTT; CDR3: CASSLATGVDQPQHF
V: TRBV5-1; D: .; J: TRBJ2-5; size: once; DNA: TGCGCCAGCAGCTCAGGGATAGAAACAGAGACCCAGTACTTC; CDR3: CASSSGIETETQYF
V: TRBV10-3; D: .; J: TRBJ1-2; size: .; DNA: TGTGCCACCCAACCCGAGGAGGATTATGGCTACACCTTC; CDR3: CATQPEEDYGYTF
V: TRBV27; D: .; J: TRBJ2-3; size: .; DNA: TGTGCCAGCAGTCGACATCCGAGCACAGATACGCAGTATTTT; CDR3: CASSRHPSTDTQYF
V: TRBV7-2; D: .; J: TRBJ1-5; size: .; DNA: TGTGCCAGCAGCTTAGATCGTGGAGATCCCCAGCATTTT; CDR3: CASSLDRGDPQHF
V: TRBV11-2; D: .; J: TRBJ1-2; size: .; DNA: TGTGCCAGCAGCCCCCACGAAGTTTATGGCTACACCTTC; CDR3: CASSPHEVYGYTF
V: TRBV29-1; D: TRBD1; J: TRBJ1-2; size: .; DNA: TGCAGCGTGACCGGGACAGGGAAGTATGGCTACACCTTC; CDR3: CSVTGTGKYGYTF
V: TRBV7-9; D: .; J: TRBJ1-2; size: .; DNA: TGTGCCAGCAGCTTAGCGCTCGGGGGCCGCATCTATGGCTACACCTTC; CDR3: CASSLALGGRIYGYTF
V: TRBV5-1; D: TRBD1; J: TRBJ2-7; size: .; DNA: TGCGCCAGCAGCTTACCGGGACAGGTAATCGAGCAGTACTTC; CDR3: CASSLPGQVIEQYF
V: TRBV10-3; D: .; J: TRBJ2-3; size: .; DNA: TGTGCCATCAGTGAGTCGAGCGGAGCCTCCACAGATACGCAGTATTTT; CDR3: CAISESSGASTDTQYF
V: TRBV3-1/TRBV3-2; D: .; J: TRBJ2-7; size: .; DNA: TGTGCCAGCAGCCTCTACCTTGGCTCCTACGAGCAGTACTTC; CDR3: CASSLYLGSYEQYF
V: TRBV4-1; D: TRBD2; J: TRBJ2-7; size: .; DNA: TGCGCCAGCAGCCATGGGCGGGAGTCCTACGAGCAGTACTTC; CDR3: CASSHGRESYEQYF
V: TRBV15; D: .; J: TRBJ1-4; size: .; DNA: TGTGCCACCAGCAGGGTTGACGGCGCGGGTAATGAAAAACTGTTTTTT; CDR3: CATSRVDGAGNEKLFF
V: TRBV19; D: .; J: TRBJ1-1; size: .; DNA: TGTGCCAGTAGCCCTTATGGGAACACTGAAGCTTTCTTT; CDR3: CASSPYGNTEAFF
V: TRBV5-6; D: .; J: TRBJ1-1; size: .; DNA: TGTGCCAGCAGCGAAATATCGACGGGAAACACTGAAGCTTTCTTT; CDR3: CASSEISTGNTEAFF
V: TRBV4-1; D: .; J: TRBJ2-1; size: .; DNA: TGCGCCAGCAGCCAAGATCTGGTCAGGACTGAGCAGTTCTTC; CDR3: CASSQDLVRTEQFF
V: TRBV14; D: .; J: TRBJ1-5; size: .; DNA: TGTGCCAGCAGCGCACAGGCTAATCAGCCCCAGCATTTT; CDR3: CASSAQANQPQHF
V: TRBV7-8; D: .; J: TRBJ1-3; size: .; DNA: TGTGCCAGCAGCTTACATGGCAGGGCGGACACCATATATTTT; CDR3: CASSLHGRADTIYF
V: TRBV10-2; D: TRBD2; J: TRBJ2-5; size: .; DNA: TGCGCCAGCAGTGGAGCGGGAGGTCGGGAGACCCAGTACTTC; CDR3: CASSGAGGRETQYF
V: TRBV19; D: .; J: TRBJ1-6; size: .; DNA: TGTGCCAGTAGTATAGGGGCAGTCTCACCCCTCCACTTT; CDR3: CASSIGAVSPLHF